What follows describes a single TCR beta chain. The table came from immunoSEQ multiplex PCR; TCRdb's copy has only in-frame clones and leaves some out. The data contain 140,000 or so clones, under 95% of them seen just once; the ten biggest clones take up 7.5%. The V and J ends lost 5 bases and 7 bases respectively, with 12 bases between them. The CDR3 runs 13 residues. Germline values: CDR1 SGHTA, CDR2 FQGTGA. The sample is drawn from a study of T cell responses to AZD1222 COVID-19 vaccine. The sequence was collected from an adult who received the MenACWY meningococcal vaccine as a control. The rearrangement uses TRBV7-3 and TRBJ2-1, with D unresolved. The input for sequencing was peripheral blood, taken 28 days after the second dose of the MenACWY control vaccine. The CDR3, as DNA: TGTGCCAGCAGCGCCAATTTGGGTAATGAGCAGTTCTTC. This translates into CASSANLGNEQFF.